The rows below give T cell receptor beta chains drawn from one sample of a study of blood T cells in healthy people across ages. TCRdb called the 5' RACE reads again in MiXCR, with one record for every CDR3 protein. The sample consists of about 1.4 million distinct CDR3 sequences, approximately 59% of them appearing once. The sequenced sample was blood. All receptors come from a man between 18 and 29 years old in good health. Both conserved end residues are part of each CDR3. A D gene is named only where the DNA matches it firmly. Clone size is stated in some rows and not others, as once, few, many or a class when expanded.

d_gene: .
abundance: .
v_gene: TRBV2
j_gene: TRBJ2-5
CDR3aa: CASLAGPQAEQYF
CDR3nt: TGTGCCAGCCTTGCCGGGCCCCAGGCGGAGCAGTACTTC

d_gene: .
abundance: .
v_gene: TRBV7-2
j_gene: TRBJ2-5
CDR3aa: CASSLTGRWETQYF
CDR3nt: TGTGCCAGCAGCTTAACAGGGCGGTGGGAGACCCAGTACTTC

d_gene: .
abundance: few
v_gene: TRBV6-2/TRBV6-3
j_gene: TRBJ1-2
CDR3aa: CASTLGQLYGYTF
CDR3nt: TGTGCCAGCACCCTAGGACAGCTCTATGGCTACACCTTC

d_gene: .
abundance: .
v_gene: TRBV6-6
j_gene: TRBJ2-7
CDR3aa: CASWAGAYYEQYF
CDR3nt: TGTGCCAGCTGGGCGGGGGCGTACTACGAGCAGTACTTC

d_gene: .
abundance: .
v_gene: TRBV29-1
j_gene: TRBJ2-2
CDR3aa: CSVLDQNTGELFF
CDR3nt: TGCAGCGTCCTTGACCAGAACACCGGGGAGCTGTTTTTT

d_gene: TRBD1
abundance: few
v_gene: TRBV20-1
j_gene: TRBJ1-2
CDR3aa: CSARDRGHGYTF
CDR3nt: TGCAGTGCTCGTGACAGGGGGCATGGCTACACCTTC

d_gene: .
abundance: few
v_gene: TRBV11-2
j_gene: TRBJ2-7
CDR3aa: CASSYSRDYEQYF
CDR3nt: TGTGCCAGCAGTTATAGCCGGGACTACGAGCAGTACTTC

d_gene: .
abundance: .
v_gene: TRBV29-1
j_gene: TRBJ2-7
CDR3aa: CSVGWSGKPYEQYF
CDR3nt: TGCAGCGTTGGTTGGTCGGGGAAGCCCTACGAGCAGTACTTC

d_gene: TRBD1
abundance: medium-sized
v_gene: TRBV2
j_gene: TRBJ2-4
CDR3aa: CASKSGTGDENIQYF
CDR3nt: TGTGCCAGCAAATCTGGGACAGGGGACGAAAACATTCAGTACTTC

d_gene: .
abundance: .
v_gene: TRBV3-1
j_gene: TRBJ2-3
CDR3aa: CASSQGDLQNTDTQYF
CDR3nt: TGTGCCAGCAGCCAAGGGGATTTACAAAACACAGATACGCAGTATTTT

d_gene: .
abundance: once
v_gene: TRBV5-4
j_gene: TRBJ2-1
CDR3aa: CASSPGLLMEGLFF
CDR3nt: TGTGCCAGCAGCCCCGGGCTCCTCATGGAGGGATTGTTCTTC

d_gene: TRBD1
abundance: once
v_gene: TRBV20-1
j_gene: TRBJ2-5
CDR3aa: CSARDRERVRGETQYF
CDR3nt: TGCAGTGCGAGGGACAGGGAAAGGGTACGGGGGGAGACCCAGTACTTC

d_gene: .
abundance: .
v_gene: TRBV21-1
j_gene: TRBJ2-3
CDR3aa: CASRVGGARTDTQYF
CDR3nt: TGTGCCAGCCGGGTAGGGGGGGCACGCACAGATACGCAGTATTTT

d_gene: .
abundance: .
v_gene: TRBV15
j_gene: TRBJ2-7
CDR3aa: CATSKDRSYEQYF
CDR3nt: TGTGCCACCAGCAAAGACAGATCCTACGAGCAGTACTTC

d_gene: .
abundance: .
v_gene: TRBV10-2
j_gene: TRBJ2-1
CDR3aa: CASIQGRSYNEQFF
CDR3nt: TGCGCCAGCATACAGGGGAGGTCCTACAATGAGCAGTTCTTC

d_gene: .
abundance: .
v_gene: TRBV20-1
j_gene: TRBJ2-7
CDR3aa: CSATMGFEQYF
CDR3nt: TGCAGTGCTACCATGGGGTTCGAGCAGTACTTC

d_gene: .
abundance: .
v_gene: TRBV30
j_gene: TRBJ2-3
CDR3aa: CAWSISTDTQYF
CDR3nt: TGTGCCTGGAGTATAAGCACAGATACGCAGTATTTT

d_gene: .
abundance: .
v_gene: TRBV29-1
j_gene: TRBJ1-4
CDR3aa: CSGSVPGENEKLFF
CDR3nt: TGCAGCGGCAGCGTGCCTGGGGAGAATGAAAAACTGTTTTTT

d_gene: .
abundance: few
v_gene: TRBV7-8
j_gene: TRBJ2-5
CDR3aa: CASSLQGPKETQYF
CDR3nt: TGTGCCAGCAGCTTACAGGGCCCAAAAGAGACCCAGTACTTC

d_gene: .
abundance: few
v_gene: TRBV10-3
j_gene: TRBJ2-3
CDR3aa: CAISESIRDTQYF
CDR3nt: TGTGCCATCAGTGAGTCGATAAGGGATACGCAGTATTTT

d_gene: .
abundance: .
v_gene: TRBV20-1
j_gene: TRBJ2-7
CDR3aa: CSATTDYEQYF
CDR3nt: TGCAGTGCTACTACCGACTACGAGCAGTACTTC

d_gene: TRBD1
abundance: few
v_gene: TRBV20-1
j_gene: TRBJ2-7
CDR3aa: CSGQGYAYEQYF
CDR3nt: TGCAGTGGACAGGGTTACGCCTACGAGCAGTACTTC

d_gene: TRBD2
abundance: .
v_gene: TRBV7-2
j_gene: TRBJ2-3
CDR3aa: CASSLAGGPSGTDTQYF
CDR3nt: TGTGCCAGCAGCTTAGCGGGAGGGCCGTCGGGCACAGATACGCAGTATTTT

d_gene: .
abundance: .
v_gene: TRBV11-2
j_gene: TRBJ2-1
CDR3aa: CASSPGPNLGDEQFF
CDR3nt: TGTGCCAGCAGCCCGGGACCCAACCTAGGGGATGAGCAGTTCTTC

d_gene: TRBD1
abundance: .
v_gene: TRBV6-1
j_gene: TRBJ2-6
CDR3aa: CASSAGQTTGANVLTF
CDR3nt: TGTGCCAGCAGTGCGGGACAGACGACTGGGGCCAACGTCCTGACTTTC

d_gene: .
abundance: once
v_gene: TRBV28
j_gene: TRBJ2-1
CDR3aa: CASSFPGREQFF
CDR3nt: TGTGCCAGCAGTTTCCCGGGCCGTGAGCAGTTCTTC

d_gene: .
abundance: .
v_gene: TRBV6-5
j_gene: TRBJ1-2
CDR3aa: CASSYSSPRAYGYTF
CDR3nt: TGTGCCAGCAGTTACTCTTCCCCTCGGGCCTATGGCTACACCTTC

d_gene: .
abundance: few
v_gene: TRBV6-2/TRBV6-3
j_gene: TRBJ2-3
CDR3aa: CASRKTDTQYF
CDR3nt: TGTGCCAGCAGGAAGACGGATACGCAGTATTTT

d_gene: .
abundance: .
v_gene: TRBV12-3/TRBV12-4
j_gene: TRBJ1-5
CDR3aa: CASSAINSNQPQHF
CDR3nt: TGTGCCAGCAGTGCGATTAATAGCAATCAGCCCCAGCATTTT

d_gene: .
abundance: .
v_gene: TRBV4-3
j_gene: TRBJ1-2
CDR3aa: CASSQGRGGYGYTF
CDR3nt: TGCGCCAGCAGCCAAGGCAGGGGAGGCTATGGCTACACCTTC